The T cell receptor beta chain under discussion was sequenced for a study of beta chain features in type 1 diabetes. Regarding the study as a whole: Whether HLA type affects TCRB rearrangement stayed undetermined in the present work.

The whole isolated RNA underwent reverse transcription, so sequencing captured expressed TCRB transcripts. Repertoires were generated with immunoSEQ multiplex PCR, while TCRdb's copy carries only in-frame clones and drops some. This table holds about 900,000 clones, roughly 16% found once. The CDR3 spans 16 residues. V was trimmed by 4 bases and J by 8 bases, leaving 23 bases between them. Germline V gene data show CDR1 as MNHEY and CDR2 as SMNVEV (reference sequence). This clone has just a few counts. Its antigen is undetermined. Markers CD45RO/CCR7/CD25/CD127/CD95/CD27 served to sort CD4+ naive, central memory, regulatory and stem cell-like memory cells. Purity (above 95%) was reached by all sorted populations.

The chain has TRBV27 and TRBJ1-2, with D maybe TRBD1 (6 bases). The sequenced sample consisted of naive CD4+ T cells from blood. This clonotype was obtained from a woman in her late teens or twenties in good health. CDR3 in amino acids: CASSSGRVLGGPGYTF. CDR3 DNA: TGTGCCAGCAGTTCGGGCCGCGTACTCGGGGGGCCGGGCTACACCTTC.